The 25 T cell receptor beta chains given below trace back to one sample, sequenced in a study of cytomegalovirus exposure and HLA in healthy donors. PCR involved 60 Vbeta and 13 Jbeta primers. Profiling relied on immunoSEQ multiplex PCR, and the TCRdb table lists in-frame clones only, not all of them. This table holds more than 100,000 clones, under 80% found once. What was sequenced was PBMCs. These receptor sequences come from a man aged 60-69 years in good health and CMV-seropositive.

Only one count was recorded for this clone. This chain uses TRBV4-1 with TRBJ2-7; perhaps TRBD1 as D (5 bases). The CDR3 contains 15 residues. Germline V gene lookup returns CDR1 MGHRA and CDR2 YSYEKL. With 1 base removed from V and 3 bases from J, the gap between germline ends came to 13 bases. CDR3: CASSQVAQGSYEQYF. The CDR3 DNA reads as TGCGCCAGCAGCCAAGTCGCTCAGGGAAGCTACGAGCAGTACTTC.

The chain couples TRBV6-5 to TRBJ1-3; a weak D match, TRBD1 (6 bases). This CDR3 spans 15 amino acids. V was trimmed by 6 bases and J by 0 bases, leaving 12 bases between them. The germline V gene encodes CDR1 MNHEY and CDR2 SVGAGI. CDR3 nucleotide sequence: TGTGCCAGCAGCCCGGACAGTCTCTCTGGAAACACCATATATTTT. As protein: CASSPDSLSGNTIYF.

The V and J genes are TRBV15 and TRBJ1-1; D is possibly TRBD1 (5 bases). Trimming stripped 3 bases from V and 8 bases from J, with 13 bases between. CDR3 length equals 13 residues. Looked up from germline, CDR1 is LNHNV and CDR2 is YYDKDF (reference sequence). In DNA form, the CDR3 reads TGTGCCACCAGCAGCAGACAGCCCGCGGAAGCTTTCTTT. Amino acids: CATSSRQPAEAFF.

This clone was observed a handful of times. V and J are TRBV5-6 and TRBJ1-2; TRBD1 matches at 8 bases. The CDR3 covers 14 residues. With V trimmed by 1 base and J by 5 bases, 4 bases remained unmatched. CDR1 SGHDT and CDR2 YYEEEE come from the germline V gene. The CDR3 sequence: CASSLWDRKYGYTF. For the CDR3, the DNA is TGTGCCAGCAGCTTGTGGGACAGGAAGTATGGCTACACCTTC.

This chain links TRBV7-3 with TRBJ1-5; weak D call: TRBD1 (5 bases). Germline V gene sequence: CDR1 SGHTA, CDR2 FQGTGA. CDR3 size: 15 residues. Trimming removed 0 bases at V and 6 bases at J, with 12 bases between. In DNA, the CDR3 is TGTGCCAGCAGCTTAACCGGGGGGGGTGGTCAGCCCCAGCATTTT. It specifies CASSLTGGGGQPQHF.

V and J are TRBV7-6 and TRBJ2-3, with 8 bases identical to TRBD1. V lost 3 bases and J lost 4; bases outside the gene matches: 3. Germline V gene lookup returns CDR1 SGHVS and CDR2 FNYEAQ. The CDR3 has 14 residues. CDR3 in amino acids: CASSFRTGPDTQYF. CDR3 nucleotide sequence: TGTGCCAGCAGCTTCCGGACAGGGCCAGATACGCAGTATTTT.

V usage is TRBV5-6 and J usage is TRBJ2-7; 7 bases are a match to TRBD1. Germline assignment: CDR1 SGHDT and CDR2 YYEEEE. There are 17 residues in the CDR3. With V trimmed by 1 base and J by 4 bases, 14 bases remained unmatched. DNA for the CDR3: TGTGCCAGCAGCTTGAGGTCGACAGGGACGTCTTTTTACGAGCAGTACTTC. Translated, it gives CASSLRSTGTSFYEQYF.

The V gene is TRBV5-1, the J gene TRBJ2-1, with 12 bases that match TRBD1. This CDR3 has 17 amino acids. Trimming removed 3 bases from V and 8 bases from J; junction bases left unmatched: 12. CDR1 SGHRS and CDR2 YFSETQ come from the germline V gene. For the CDR3, the DNA is TGCGCCAGCAGCTCACTACCTCCGGGACAGGGGGCACATGAGCAGTTCTTC. It translates to CASSSLPPGQGAHEQFF.

This clone appeared a few times. The gene calls are TRBV2 and TRBJ1-4, with TRBD1 matching 10 bases. The CDR3 spans 14 residues. The V segment lost 6 bases and the J segment 8 bases; nucleotides outside the gene matches: 6. The germline V gene has CDR1 SNHLY and CDR2 FYNNEI. The CDR3 is CASSGDRGQEKLFF. The CDR3 nucleotides are TGTGCCAGCAGCGGGGACAGGGGTCAAGAAAAACTGTTTTTT.

This chain links TRBV7-3 with TRBJ1-1; a possible D gene is TRBD1 (6 bases). V lost 3 bases, J lost 2 bases, and 13 bases lay in between. Germline values: CDR1 SGHTA, CDR2 FQGTGA. There are 15 residues in the CDR3. The CDR3 DNA is TGTGCCAGCAGCTTCACCGGGACAAAAAACACTGAAGCTTTCTTT. Translating gives CASSFTGTKNTEAFF.

V and J are TRBV19 and TRBJ2-1; 8 bases agree with TRBD2. J lost 6 bases, V lost 6 bases, and 10 bases had no gene match. Germline V gene sequence: CDR1 LNHDA, CDR2 SQIVND (reference sequence). This CDR3 comprises 15 residues. Here the CDR3 reads CASRTGTSISNEQFF. The CDR3, as DNA: TGTGCCAGTAGGACCGGGACTAGTATCTCCAATGAGCAGTTCTTC. Drawing the rest from reference TRBV19 and TRBJ2-1, the complete variable domain is DGGITQSPKYLFRKEGQNVTLSCEQNLNHDAMYWYRQDPGQGLRLIYYSQIVNDFQKGDIAEGYSVSREKKESFPLTVTSAQKNPTAFYLCASRTGTSISNEQFFGPGTRLTVL.

This clone was counted a few times. DNA for the CDR3: TGTGCCAGCAGCCCAGTAGCGGGGGCCGGCTACAATGAGCAGTTCTTC. Translation: CASSPVAGAGYNEQFF. This chain connects TRBV11-2 to TRBJ2-1, with 9 bases identical to TRBD2. The V gene end was trimmed by 5 bases and the J gene end by 3 bases; junction bases not matched to a gene: 8. The CDR3 length is 16 residues. The germline gives CDR1 SGHAT, CDR2 FQNNGV.

The chain combines TRBV28 with TRBJ2-3; tentative D call: TRBD1 (5 bases). Germline CDR1 MDHEN, CDR2 SYDVKM. The CDR3 covers 13 residues. Trimming left V 11 bases short and J 1 base short, with 13 bases between. The CDR3 protein is CALRRAGTDTQYF. CDR3 bases: TGTGCCCTTCGCAGGGCCGGCACAGATACGCAGTATTTT.

The chain uses TRBV5-1 and TRBJ2-6, with TRBD1 identical over 7 bases. CDR3 length: 17 amino acids. Trimming at V came to 4 bases and at J to 0 bases, leaving 7 bases not matched to a gene. CDR1 and CDR2 from the germline V gene are SGHRS and YFSETQ. CDR3 in amino acids: CASSAGTAYSGANVLTF. In DNA form, the CDR3 reads TGCGCCAGCAGCGCCGGGACAGCTTACTCTGGGGCCAACGTCCTGACTTTC.

The V and J genes are TRBV30 and TRBJ1-6; 9 bases match TRBD1. Germline-derived CDR1 and CDR2 are GTSNPN and SVGIG (reference sequence). This CDR3 has 15 amino acids. V lost 3 bases to trimming and J lost 9 bases; unmatched junction nucleotides: 9. CDR3 loop: CAWSRGQGLSSPLHF. CDR3 nucleotide sequence: TGTGCCTGGAGCCGGGGACAGGGACTAAGTTCACCCCTCCACTTT.

The gene calls are TRBV2 and TRBJ2-1; tentatively, D is TRBD1 (6 bases). Germline values: CDR1 SNHLY, CDR2 FYNNEI. This CDR3 region has 15 residues. V shed 3 bases and J shed 8 bases, with 17 bases lying between them. Here the CDR3 DNA reads TGTGCCAGCAGTGATCAGGGGAATCTGTGGGATGAGCAGTTCTTC. It yields the protein CASSDQGNLWDEQFF.

V is TRBV19 and J is TRBJ2-5; the D gene is possibly TRBD2 (5 bases). The CDR3 sequence is 15 residues long. V was cut by 4 bases and J by 4 bases, with 16 bases left in between. Germline loops: CDR1 LNHDA, CDR2 SQIVND (reference sequence). This CDR3 reads CASSTGLSARETQYF. CDR3 nucleotide sequence: TGTGCCAGTAGTACAGGACTTTCGGCCCGAGAGACCCAGTACTTC.

The V gene is TRBV7-2, the J gene TRBJ2-1, with D possibly TRBD1 on 5 matching bases. Germline values: CDR1 SGHTA, CDR2 FQGNSA. V was clipped by 5 bases and J by 5 bases, with 13 bases between them. The CDR3 loop spans 14 amino acids. The CDR3 nucleotides read TGTGCCAGCAGCCCGAGTGGGGCTCACAATGAGCAGTTCTTC. Its translation: CASSPSGAHNEQFF.

The V call is TRBV19, the J call TRBJ2-5; no definite D call. Trimming pared 10 bases from V and 3 bases from J, leaving 3 bases between. The length of the CDR3 is 9 residues. Germline V gene data show CDR1 as LNHDA and CDR2 as SQIVND (reference sequence). The CDR3 is CAIEETQYF. CDR3 in DNA: TGTGCCATAGAAGAGACCCAGTACTTC. Complete variable domain (other parts from reference TRBV19 and TRBJ2-5): DGGITQSPKYLFRKEGQNVTLSCEQNLNHDAMYWYRQDPGQGLRLIYYSQIVNDFQKGDIAEGYSVSREKKESFPLTVTSAQKNPTAFYLCAIEETQYFGPGTRLLVL.

This chain joins TRBV5-4 and TRBJ1-1; the D is unclear. V was trimmed by 4 bases and J by 4 bases, leaving 14 bases between them. The CDR3 is 14 residues long. The germline V gene encodes CDR1 SGHNT and CDR2 YYREEE (reference sequence). CDR3: CASSPDGESTEAFF. CDR3 sequence (DNA): TGTGCCAGCAGCCCCGACGGGGAGTCCACTGAAGCTTTCTTT.

J is TRBJ1-1 and V is TRBV6-6, with 7 bases that match TRBD1. After removal of 6 bases from V and 5 bases from J, the junction contained 6 bases not matched to a gene. Germline CDR1 reads MNHNY; CDR2 reads SVGAGI (reference sequence). The CDR3 sequence is 13 residues long. CDR3 sequence (DNA): TGTGCCAGCAGCCACCCAGGGGGAACTGAAGCTTTCTTT. This codes for CASSHPGGTEAFF.

The chain employs TRBV5-4 and TRBJ1-2, with D maybe TRBD1 (6 bases). Deletions cut 3 bases from V and 8 bases from J, with 20 bases between. Germline-derived CDR1 and CDR2 are SGHNT and YYREEE (reference sequence). This CDR3 is 15 amino acids long. Here the CDR3 DNA reads TGTGCCAGCAGCTCTGCGACAGGCGGCGATAGCGGCTACACCTTC. Its translation is CASSSATGGDSGYTF.

This chain joins TRBV19 and TRBJ1-5, with D possibly TRBD1 on 5 matching bases. Per germline, CDR1 LNHDA and CDR2 SQIVND (reference sequence). Trimming removed 1 base from V and 4 bases from J, with 11 bases in between. The CDR3 spans 15 residues. This CDR3 reads CASSIGLQENQPQHF. The CDR3 DNA sequence: TGTGCCAGTAGTATAGGTCTACAGGAGAATCAGCCCCAGCATTTT. The full variable domain, its missing parts supplied by reference TRBV19 and TRBJ1-5, is DGGITQSPKYLFRKEGQNVTLSCEQNLNHDAMYWYRQDPGQGLRLIYYSQIVNDFQKGDIAEGYSVSREKKESFPLTVTSAQKNPTAFYLCASSIGLQENQPQHFGDGTRLSIL.

V and J are TRBV5-1 and TRBJ1-2; perhaps TRBD1 as D (6 bases). The CDR3 length is 14 residues. Trimming removed 6 bases at V and 4 bases at J, with 16 bases between. Germline CDR1 reads SGHRS; CDR2 reads YFSETQ. CDR3 amino acids: CASKTGGQSYGYTF. For the CDR3, the DNA is TGCGCCAGCAAAACCGGGGGGCAGAGCTATGGCTACACCTTC.

This rearrangement joins TRBV5-6 to TRBJ1-2, with TRBD1 matching over 10 bases. CDR3 length: 18 amino acids. Germline V gene lookup returns CDR1 SGHDT and CDR2 YYEEEE. The ends lost 4 bases at V and 8 bases at J; junction bases unmatched: 20. The CDR3 spells CASSISGTGVAFFGGYTF. The DNA for the CDR3 is TGTGCCAGCAGCATCTCCGGGACAGGGGTTGCGTTTTTCGGAGGCTACACCTTC.